This T cell receptor (beta chain) comes out of a study of shared clonotypes between healthy human individuals. Turning to the study itself: Donors had three CD4 naive, three CD4 memory, two CD8 naive and one CD8 memory plate apiece.

The assay was immunoSEQ multiplex PCR, and TCRdb's table has in-frame clones only and misses some. The sample lists some 900,000 clones; 76% were seen once. The CDR3 loop spans 14 amino acids. Per the germline V gene, CDR1 is SGHDT and CDR2 is YYEEEE. V was shortened by 0 bases and J by 9 bases, with 13 bases between the two germline ends. A single count supports this clone. This receptor was obtained from a man younger than 35 in good health. Sequenced: memory CD4+ T cells sorted from blood. Regarding subset: CD45RA-negative fraction. V usage is TRBV5-6 and J usage is TRBJ1-5; D remains ambiguous. This CDR3 reads CASSLGRTFGPQHF. The CDR3 DNA is TGTGCCAGCAGCTTGGGGCGGACGTTCGGGCCCCAGCATTTT.